The TCR beta chain under discussion was sequenced for a study of identifying expanded T cells in peripheral blood (dated by TCRdb to the late 2010s). At the level of the whole study: Technical replicates were generated by sequencing separate aliquots of the same genomic DNA pool, with four replicates compared pairwise.

To note about this clone: It lacks a known antigen. Per-nucleotide qualities are absent, and no much larger clonotype sits a single base away.

The immunoSEQ Assay, which uses bias-controlled multiplex PCR amplification of genomic DNA, was used to profile TCRbeta CDR3 regions. In the source study's methods: The absolute abundance of each unique TCRbeta CDR3 region was quantified after sequences were collapsed and filtered. Two models were used to test differential abundance: a binomial model (Fisher-equivalent) and a beta-binomial model that adds time-dependent variance fitted from healthy donors. Any clone with fewer than 5 combined templates was excluded, and a clone was called differentially abundant if its Benjamini-Hochberg FDR was below 0.01. Using the form v = (b*log(k)+a)^2, the beta-binomial variance was modeled as a function of the total template count across the two samples. TCRdb retrieved this table from immuneACCESS and kept in-frame rearrangements only. Not all clones are present; in checked studies, unresolved V genes account for under half, and no reason is known for the remainder. Clonal size and the V and J genes are those of that table, whereas D and trimming came from the DNA. The sample data list approximately 58,000 clones, and over 80% of these were observed just once. Approximately 17% of the sample lies in the top ten.

In the germline V gene (reference sequence), CDR1 corresponds to LNHDA and CDR2 to SQIVND. The CDR3 numbers 14 residues from cysteine through phenylalanine. Just CDR3 DNA is preserved here, 42 bases in frame from base 1. Unmatched junction bases come to 3, with V trimmed by 1 base and J by 7 bases. During the collection period, no infections or other immune events were recorded for the healthy donors. Blood repertoires from healthy donors were used as a training cohort for calibrating time-dependent variance in a beta-binomial model of differential abundance of T-cell clones. The training cohort included around 10 healthy donors, of whom 3 were female and 7 were male. The donors were between roughly 25 and 70 years old, with an average age of about 40 years. Obtained from a commercial supplier, whole blood was collected from each healthy donor at three time points set around 2 weeks apart. For immunosequencing, genomic DNA was extracted from whole blood that had not been sorted.

Beyond this particular receptor, the publication reports: In all healthy donors, the variance in clone template counts between samples taken roughly 14 days apart rose significantly as total template count increased. The binomial model flagged about 1.2 differentially abundant clones between technical replicates, compared with 15 to 17 over two weeks and 19 over four weeks. The authors expected that biological variance in healthy repertoires might rise further over much longer intervals, such as months to years. Across all healthy-donor time intervals, the beta-binomial model significantly lowered both the number of clones called differentially abundant and the false-positive rate.

Sequencing used blood. The clonotype originates from a person aged 18 to 70 in good health. The rearrangement combines TRBV19 with TRBJ2-1, and 8 junction bases match TRBD2. At the DNA level, the sequence is TGTGCCAGTAGTATAGCGGGGGGGATGAATGAGCAGTTCTTC. The resulting protein is CASSIAGGMNEQFF.